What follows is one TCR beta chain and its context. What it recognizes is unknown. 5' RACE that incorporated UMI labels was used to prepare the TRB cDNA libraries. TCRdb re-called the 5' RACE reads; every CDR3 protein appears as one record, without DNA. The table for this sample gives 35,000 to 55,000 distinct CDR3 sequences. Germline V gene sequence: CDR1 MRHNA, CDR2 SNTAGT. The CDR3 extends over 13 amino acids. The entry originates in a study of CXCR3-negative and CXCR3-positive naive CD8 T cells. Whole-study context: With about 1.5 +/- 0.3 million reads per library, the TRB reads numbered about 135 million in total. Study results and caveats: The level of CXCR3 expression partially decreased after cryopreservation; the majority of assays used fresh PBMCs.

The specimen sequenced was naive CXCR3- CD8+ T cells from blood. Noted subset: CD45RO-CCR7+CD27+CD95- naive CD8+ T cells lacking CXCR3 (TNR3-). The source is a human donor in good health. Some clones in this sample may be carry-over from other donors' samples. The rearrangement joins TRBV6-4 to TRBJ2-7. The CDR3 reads CASMIGRTYEQYF.